A selection of T cell receptor beta chains follows, all from one sample in a study of cytotoxic CD8 clonotypes in ibrutinib-treated CLL. The table came from immunoSEQ multiplex PCR; TCRdb's copy has only in-frame clones and leaves some out. Among some 40,000 clones, approximately 71% were seen once, and the ten largest hold approximately 7.6%. The material was PBMCs, obtained at disease progression, from a patient treated with ibrutinib. All receptors come from a human donor with chronic lymphocytic leukemia. The CDR3 runs from the conserved cysteine through the conserved F or W. A D gene is named only where the DNA matches it firmly.

d_gene	v_gene	CDR3aa
TRBD2	TRBV7-8	CASSLHPGLAGPRPDTQYF
TRBD1	TRBV30	CAWSVTTGDQPQHF
.	TRBV30	CAWSVMDTTEAFF
.	TRBV6-1	CASSPGPFSYNEQFF
.	TRBV5-1	CASSLAVDKGWDYEQYF
TRBD1	TRBV18	CASSRGQGPSYEQYF
.	TRBV19	CASSIEGGRGEKLFF
.	TRBV15	CATSRDHGDGGYTF
.	TRBV7-2	CASSLGRSNQPQHF
TRBD2	TRBV4-2	CASSRLLAGMDEQYF
.	TRBV4-1	CASSQDPQGWYEQYF
TRBD2	TRBV11-3	CASSKFRAGGSTDTQYF